A selection of T cell receptor beta chains follows, all from one sample in a study of blood T cell repertoires in COVID-19. TCRdb keeps only in-frame clones here, not all; method: immunoSEQ multiplex PCR. The repertoire consists of fewer than 300,000 clones, with approximately 92% occurring once and the leading ten covering more than 0.95%. The sample taken for sequencing was PBMCs or T cells enriched from blood (not recorded which). All receptors derive from a woman younger than 45 who had recovered from COVID-19. The conserved cysteine and the conserved F or W are not part of the CDR3 here. Fields, in order: clone size, V gene, J gene, CDR3 protein. Expanded clones are given a class, and other clones once, few, many or no size at all.

clone size: NA
V gene: TRBV5-1
J gene: TRBJ1-2
CDR3 protein: ASSLAGVGGYT

clone size: NA
V gene: TRBV3-1/TRBV3-2
J gene: TRBJ1-3
CDR3 protein: ASSPGTDYGNTIY

clone size: NA
V gene: TRBV18
J gene: TRBJ2-7
CDR3 protein: ASSPEQGARLY

clone size: once
V gene: TRBV2
J gene: TRBJ2-2
CDR3 protein: ASSDGFTGELF

clone size: NA
V gene: TRBV19
J gene: TRBJ1-1
CDR3 protein: ASTVLSGRGNTEAF

clone size: NA
V gene: TRBV14
J gene: TRBJ1-1
CDR3 protein: ASSLIGTGAHNTEAF

clone size: NA
V gene: TRBV7-9
J gene: TRBJ2-1
CDR3 protein: ASTKSGETSGRYNEQF

clone size: NA
V gene: TRBV28
J gene: TRBJ2-3
CDR3 protein: ASSSAAGPDTQY

clone size: NA
V gene: TRBV7-9
J gene: TRBJ2-5
CDR3 protein: ASSFRTSETQY

clone size: NA
V gene: TRBV14
J gene: TRBJ2-2
CDR3 protein: ASSPRTSGRVGELF

clone size: NA
V gene: TRBV28
J gene: TRBJ1-3
CDR3 protein: ASSSSGAYSGNTIY

clone size: NA
V gene: TRBV19
J gene: TRBJ2-1
CDR3 protein: ASSLAGAHYEQF

clone size: NA
V gene: TRBV3-1/TRBV3-2
J gene: TRBJ1-2
CDR3 protein: ASSQGRSGYT

clone size: once
V gene: TRBV15
J gene: TRBJ2-3
CDR3 protein: ATSREGLLSTDTQY

clone size: NA
V gene: TRBV10-3
J gene: TRBJ2-6
CDR3 protein: AISDNSGANVLT

clone size: NA
V gene: TRBV5-1
J gene: TRBJ2-2
CDR3 protein: ASSILSGGTNTGELF

clone size: NA
V gene: TRBV13
J gene: TRBJ2-3
CDR3 protein: ASSLSGSTDTQY

clone size: NA
V gene: TRBV21-1
J gene: TRBJ1-5
CDR3 protein: ASIQGLNQPQH

clone size: NA
V gene: TRBV19
J gene: TRBJ2-1
CDR3 protein: ATLGDRVRNEQF

clone size: NA
V gene: TRBV7-9
J gene: TRBJ1-5
CDR3 protein: ASSLGDRGPYQPQH

clone size: NA
V gene: TRBV7-8
J gene: TRBJ1-2
CDR3 protein: ASSPPPWVRVLYGYT

clone size: once
V gene: TRBV7-9
J gene: TRBJ2-1
CDR3 protein: ASSLSAGGLAYNEQF

clone size: NA
V gene: TRBV14
J gene: TRBJ2-2
CDR3 protein: ASSQDPLTGTNTGELF

clone size: NA
V gene: TRBV7-9
J gene: TRBJ2-1
CDR3 protein: ASSFERAKVGEQF

clone size: NA
V gene: TRBV5-6
J gene: TRBJ1-2
CDR3 protein: ASSVQTRYGYT

clone size: NA
V gene: TRBV2
J gene: TRBJ2-3
CDR3 protein: ASRGTSGTDTQY

clone size: NA
V gene: TRBV7-9
J gene: TRBJ2-1
CDR3 protein: ASSLSSIVGREYNEQF

clone size: NA
V gene: TRBV28
J gene: TRBJ2-7
CDR3 protein: ASSLSNYEQY

clone size: NA
V gene: TRBV28
J gene: TRBJ2-2
CDR3 protein: ASSFSQLATGELF

clone size: NA
V gene: TRBV11-2
J gene: TRBJ2-1
CDR3 protein: ASSLAGVSYNEQF

clone size: NA
V gene: TRBV7-6
J gene: TRBJ2-3
CDR3 protein: ASSLAIAGTDTQY

clone size: NA
V gene: TRBV11-1
J gene: TRBJ2-5
CDR3 protein: ASSLNFGQEETQY

clone size: NA
V gene: TRBV11-3
J gene: TRBJ2-2
CDR3 protein: ASSLGQRNTGELF

clone size: NA
V gene: TRBV19
J gene: TRBJ2-5
CDR3 protein: ASRGQVKETQY

clone size: NA
V gene: TRBV5-8
J gene: TRBJ2-3
CDR3 protein: ASSRGLSTDTQY

clone size: NA
V gene: TRBV13
J gene: TRBJ1-1
CDR3 protein: ASSLGPLIFWTEAF

clone size: NA
V gene: TRBV18
J gene: TRBJ2-5
CDR3 protein: ASSPSRGVQETQY

clone size: NA
V gene: TRBV7-9
J gene: TRBJ1-1
CDR3 protein: ASSHDRVRRGEAF

clone size: NA
V gene: TRBV30
J gene: TRBJ2-5
CDR3 protein: AWSVTAQETQY

clone size: NA
V gene: TRBV5-4
J gene: TRBJ1-5
CDR3 protein: ASSWIPGAQPQH

clone size: NA
V gene: TRBV7-9
J gene: TRBJ2-2
CDR3 protein: ASSFGQGKAGELF

clone size: NA
V gene: TRBV28
J gene: TRBJ1-2
CDR3 protein: ASRGGQNLYGYT

clone size: NA
V gene: TRBV20-1
J gene: TRBJ2-7
CDR3 protein: SASRQVTYEQY

clone size: NA
V gene: TRBV2
J gene: TRBJ2-7
CDR3 protein: ASSKLADPHEQY

clone size: NA
V gene: TRBV5-4
J gene: TRBJ2-7
CDR3 protein: ASSLRTSGTYEQY

clone size: NA
V gene: TRBV27
J gene: TRBJ1-1
CDR3 protein: ASSFFRSQAEAF

clone size: NA
V gene: TRBV19
J gene: TRBJ1-2
CDR3 protein: ASSMGQSSYGYT

clone size: NA
V gene: TRBV6-5
J gene: TRBJ1-3
CDR3 protein: ASRTSYSGNTIY